The 27 T cell receptor beta chains presented below share a single source sample, sequenced in a study of blood T cell repertoires in COVID-19. Data came from immunoSEQ multiplex PCR; TCRdb stores just in-frame clones and leaves some out. The sample includes over 200,000 clones, more than 75% of them seen just once. Material: peripheral blood. These receptors were collected from a woman aged 30 to 39 who had recovered from COVID-19.

This clone was observed once. V gene TRBV4-1 combines with J gene TRBJ2-7; perhaps TRBD2 as D (7 bases). The CDR3 runs 16 residues. CDR1 MGHRA and CDR2 YSYEKL come from the germline V gene. Trimming took 0 bases from V and 0 from J, leaving 12 bases between them. The chain's CDR3 is CASSQDLRGASYEQYF. CDR3 DNA: TGCGCCAGCAGCCAAGATCTACGGGGGGCCTCCTACGAGCAGTACTTC.

This clone was recorded only once. The chain joins TRBV4-1 to TRBJ1-4; D remains ambiguous. Germline V gene sequence: CDR1 MGHRA, CDR2 YSYEKL. The CDR3 extends over 19 amino acids. With 0 bases removed from V and 0 bases from J, the gap between germline ends came to 17 bases. In DNA form, the CDR3 reads TGCGCCAGCAGCCAAGATCGCGAGTACAGCAAGGCAACTAATGAAAAACTGTTTTTT. It encodes CASSQDREYSKATNEKLFF.

The chain carries TRBV11-1 and TRBJ2-3; a weak D match, TRBD2 (7 bases). The CDR3 totals 16 residues. Trimming took off 1 base at V and 4 bases at J, with 15 bases between the two ends. Germline V gives CDR1 SGHAT, CDR2 FQDESV (reference sequence). In DNA form, the CDR3 reads TGTGCCAGCAGCTTAGGAGGGGGGGGCGGCGCAGATACGCAGTATTTT. It encodes CASSLGGGGGADTQYF.

This sequence joins TRBV6-2 or TRBV6-3 and TRBJ2-5; maybe TRBD2 (6 bases). The V gene lost 4 bases and the J gene lost 3 bases, with 15 bases spanning the gap. Germline CDR1 MNHEY, CDR2 SVGEGT. The CDR3 is 15 amino acids. CDR3 sequence reads: CASSFRDSRKETQYF. The CDR3 bases are TGTGCCAGCAGTTTCCGGGACTCTCGAAAAGAGACCCAGTACTTC.

The CDR3, as DNA: TGTGCCAGCAGCATCGGGACAGGGAGGGTAAACGAGCAGTACTTC. It yields the protein CASSIGTGRVNEQYF. This chain uses TRBV5-4 with TRBJ2-7; TRBD1 matches at 9 bases. The CDR3 covers 15 residues. CDR1 and CDR2 from the germline V gene are SGHNT and YYREEE (reference sequence). The V gene end was trimmed by 4 bases and the J gene end by 5 bases; junction bases not matched to a gene: 10.

Here the CDR3 DNA reads TGTGCCAGCCGCAACGGACAGCTTGACTATGGCTACACCTTC. Encoded protein: CASRNGQLDYGYTF. J is TRBJ1-2 and V is TRBV21-1; TRBD1 is the table's D call, not checked against the DNA. TRBV21-1 is a recognized pseudogene. This CDR3 is built from 14 residues.

This clone was recorded only once. The chain joins TRBV5-1 to TRBJ2-2; possibly TRBD1 for D (5 bases). This CDR3 contains 12 residues. CDR1 and CDR2 (germline): SGHRS, YFSETQ. V shed 4 bases and J shed 7 bases, with 8 bases lying between them. The CDR3: CASSTQGGELFF. Written as DNA, the CDR3 is TGCGCCAGCAGCACTCAGGGCGGGGAGCTGTTTTTT.

The chain combines TRBV7-9 with TRBJ2-7; D perhaps matches TRBD1 (6 bases). Germline assignment: CDR1 SEHNR and CDR2 FQNEAQ (reference sequence). This CDR3 contains 13 residues. Trimming pared 1 base from V and 3 bases from J, leaving 7 bases between. The CDR3 nucleotides read TGTGCCAGCAGCTTAGGACAGGACTACGAGCAGTACTTC. This translates into CASSLGQDYEQYF.

J is TRBJ2-7 and V is TRBV29-1; the match to TRBD1 covers 7 bases. CDR1 and CDR2 from the germline V gene are SQVTM and ANQGSEA. Germline trimming cut 7 bases from V and 1 base from J; bases unmatched to any gene: 4. This CDR3 is 12 amino acids long. CDR3 in DNA: TGCAGCGCCGGGACAGATTCCTACGAGCAGTACTTC. Translation gives CSAGTDSYEQYF.

This clone appeared a single time. This rearrangement joins TRBV6-2 or TRBV6-3 to TRBJ2-2, with a tentative D call TRBD2 (6 bases). This CDR3 has 16 residues. Trimming left V 4 bases short and J 0 bases short, with 12 bases between. Germline values: CDR1 MNHEY, CDR2 SVGEGT. CDR3 coding DNA: TGTGCCAGCAGTTCAGGACTAAACGCGAACACCGGGGAGCTGTTTTTT. Protein sequence: CASSSGLNANTGELFF.

The chain carries TRBV2 and TRBJ1-1, with unresolved D. Trimming cost V 4 bases and J 7 bases, with 13 bases left between them. Germline assignment: CDR1 SNHLY and CDR2 FYNNEI. The CDR3 spans 13 residues. The CDR3 is CASSVDREVEAFF. The CDR3 nucleotides are TGTGCCAGCAGTGTCGATCGAGAGGTTGAAGCTTTCTTT.

This clone was recorded once. This chain joins TRBV20-1 and TRBJ1-2, with D unresolved. V lost 5 bases and J lost 4, with 8 bases in between. Germline V gene sequence: CDR1 DFQATT, CDR2 SNEGSKA (reference sequence). This CDR3 region has 11 residues. The CDR3 sequence is CSAVDPYGYTF. The CDR3 DNA reads TGCAGTGCTGTAGATCCCTATGGCTACACCTTC.

J is TRBJ2-5 and V is TRBV19; TRBD2 is a possible D gene (7 bases). Germline assignment: CDR1 LNHDA and CDR2 SQIVND (reference sequence). CDR3 size: 13 residues. Trimming removed 5 bases from V and 3 bases from J, with 10 bases in between. CDR3 sequence: CASSGRGEETQYF. CDR3 DNA sequence: TGTGCCAGTAGTGGGAGGGGGGAAGAGACCCAGTACTTC.

The CDR3 nucleotides are TGTGCCAGCAGTGAGCTAGCACTGGGCGGGAACACAGATACGCAGTATTTT. Amino acids: CASSELALGGNTDTQYF. This chain joins TRBV6-1 and TRBJ2-3, with a tentative D call TRBD2 (6 bases). V was trimmed by 3 bases and J by 2 bases, leaving 18 bases between them. Germline CDR1 and CDR2: MNHNS and SASEGT. The CDR3 length is 17 residues.

As concerns this clone: Other DNA sequences in the same sample also yield this CDR3. The J gene is TRBJ1-5, the V gene TRBV18, with TRBD1 matching 7 bases. Unmatched junction bases numbered 1, after V lost 3 bases and J lost 2 bases. CDR1 and CDR2 (germline): KGHSH, LQKENI. The length of the CDR3 is 14 residues. Here the CDR3 DNA reads TGTGCCAGCTCACCCGGGACAGGCAATCAGCCCCAGCATTTT. Translated, it gives CASSPGTGNQPQHF.

The V and J genes are TRBV7-7 and TRBJ2-2, with 7 bases that match TRBD1. Germline CDR1 is SSHAT and CDR2 is FNYEAQ (reference sequence). The CDR3 loop spans 15 amino acids. V shed 5 bases, J shed 0 bases, and the junction held 3 bases outside the gene matches. CDR3 DNA sequence: TGTGCCAGCAGCGCCGACAGGGCGAACACCGGGGAGCTGTTTTTT. This codes for CASSADRANTGELFF.

A single count supports this clone. The chain links TRBV11-2 to TRBJ2-3; 8 bases fit TRBD1. J gave up 2 bases and V 4 bases, and 5 bases lay outside the gene matches. The germline V gene encodes CDR1 SGHAT and CDR2 FQNNGV. The CDR3 is 15 residues long. The CDR3 sequence is CASSYEGQATDTQYF. DNA of the CDR3: TGTGCCAGCAGCTACGAGGGACAGGCCACAGATACGCAGTATTTT.

J is TRBJ1-3 and V is TRBV7-2; D gene ambiguous. V was trimmed by 2 bases and J by 0 bases, leaving 8 bases between them. Germline V gene data show CDR1 as SGHTA and CDR2 as FQGNSA. This CDR3 is 15 amino acids long. The CDR3 is CASSLHGPSGNTIYF. DNA of the CDR3: TGTGCCAGCAGCTTACACGGTCCCTCTGGAAACACCATATATTTT.

The CDR3 DNA sequence: TGTGCCACCAAGCAGCAGGGGGTCGAGGGAAAACTGTTTTTT. It translates to CATKQQGVEGKLFF. The rearrangement links TRBV15 to TRBJ1-4; 7 bases align to TRBD1. The CDR3 runs 14 residues. CDR1 is LNHNV, CDR2 YYDKDF, per germline (reference sequence). The ends lost 7 bases at V and 10 bases at J; junction bases unmatched: 12.

The CDR3 reads CASSWTGASSYEQYF. In DNA, the CDR3 is TGCGCCAGCAGCTGGACAGGGGCAAGCTCCTACGAGCAGTACTTC. The chain uses TRBV5-1 and TRBJ2-7; 9 nucleotides line up with TRBD1. The CDR3 has 15 amino acids. Germline V lookup: CDR1 SGHRS, CDR2 YFSETQ. Trimming removed 3 bases from V and 0 bases from J; junction bases left unmatched: 4.

This clone was picked up a small number of times. The chain combines TRBV6-6 with TRBJ1-1; D possibly corresponds to TRBD1 (5 bases). The germline CDR1 and CDR2 sequences are MNHNY and SVGAGI (reference sequence). V was clipped by 8 bases and J by 0 bases, with 19 bases between them. The CDR3 is 16 residues long. The CDR3 sequence: CASATQGIILNTEAFF. CDR3 DNA sequence: TGTGCCAGCGCAACCCAGGGCATTATTTTGAACACTGAAGCTTTCTTT.

The chain recombines TRBV7-2 with TRBJ1-6; a possible D gene is TRBD1 (5 bases). The CDR3 is made up of 15 amino acids. The V and J ends lost 2 bases and 7 bases respectively, with 12 bases between them. Germline V lookup: CDR1 SGHTA, CDR2 FQGNSA. The CDR3 protein is CASSLLQGGNSPLHF. The CDR3 nucleotides are TGTGCCAGCAGCTTACTTCAGGGAGGGAATTCACCCCTCCACTTT.

CDR3 amino acids: CASSLRTGDTGELFF. Here the CDR3 DNA reads TGCGCCAGCAGCCTCCGGACAGGGGACACCGGGGAGCTGTTTTTT. The chain uses TRBV5-1 and TRBJ2-2; 9 nucleotides agree with TRBD1. The V segment lost 4 bases and the J segment 3 bases; nucleotides outside the gene matches: 4. Germline values: CDR1 SGHRS, CDR2 YFSETQ. This CDR3 has 15 residues.

The rearrangement uses TRBV2 and TRBJ2-3; maybe TRBD2 (6 bases). From germline, CDR1 is SNHLY and CDR2 FYNNEI. V was trimmed by 1 base and J by 3 bases, leaving 8 bases between them. CDR3 size: 14 residues. The CDR3 loop is CASSEGLDTDTQYF. CDR3 nucleotides: TGTGCCAGCAGTGAAGGACTAGATACAGATACGCAGTATTTT.

The V gene is TRBV7-9, the J gene TRBJ1-2, with D maybe TRBD1 (6 bases). CDR1 is SEHNR, CDR2 FQNEAQ, per germline (reference sequence). The V end lost 4 bases, the J end lost 7 bases, and 13 bases lay between the germline ends. This CDR3 has 13 amino acids. The CDR3 sequence is CASSWTEFSGYTF. As DNA, the CDR3 is TGTGCCAGCAGCTGGACAGAGTTTAGTGGCTACACCTTC.

The chain recombines TRBV4-1 with TRBJ1-2; D gene unclear. Germline V gives CDR1 MGHRA, CDR2 YSYEKL. The length of the CDR3 is 15 residues. With 0 bases removed from V and 0 bases from J, the gap between germline ends came to 8 bases. The CDR3 protein is CASSQDSRPNYGYTF. The CDR3 bases are TGCGCCAGCAGCCAAGACTCGAGGCCTAACTATGGCTACACCTTC.

This chain connects TRBV19 to TRBJ2-1; D not certain. Trimming stripped 5 bases from V and 0 bases from J, with 8 bases between. CDR1 and CDR2 from the germline V gene are LNHDA and SQIVND (reference sequence). CDR3 length: 14 amino acids. CDR3 nucleotides: TGTGCCAGTAGTTCCGATAGCTCCTACAATGAGCAGTTCTTC. It codes for CASSSDSSYNEQFF.